A single sample gave rise to the 10 T cell receptor beta chains below, sequenced in a study of siplizumab effects on memory and regulatory T cells. TCRdb's table, derived via immunoSEQ multiplex PCR, lists solely in-frame clones and lacks some. Of tens of thousands of clones listed, roughly 96% are singletons. Specimen: naive CD8+ T cells sorted from blood. These receptors were collected from a human donor in good health.

The chain employs TRBV4-3 and TRBJ2-3; 13 nucleotides match TRBD2. The V gene's germline CDR1 is LGHNA and CDR2 YSLEER. Germline trimming cut 1 base from V and 6 bases from J; bases unmatched to any gene: 7. The CDR3 consists of 17 residues. The DNA of the CDR3 is TGCGCCAGCAGCCAAGGGGGGACTAGCGGGGTCTCGGATACGCAGTATTTT. It is translated as CASSQGGTSGVSDTQYF.

The chain has TRBV29-1 and TRBJ2-7; 8 bases fit TRBD1. The CDR3 runs to 15 residues. The V segment lost 6 bases and the J segment 3 bases; nucleotides outside the gene matches: 13. The V gene's germline CDR1 is SQVTM and CDR2 ANQGSEA. The CDR3 spells CSVELPGQAVYEQYF. CDR3 sequence (DNA): TGCAGCGTAGAACTCCCGGGACAGGCCGTCTACGAGCAGTACTTC.

The chain carries TRBV9 and TRBJ2-3; D not resolved. The CDR3 is 16 amino acids. CDR1 is SGDLS and CDR2 is YYNGEE in the germline V gene. Trimming shortened V by 4 bases and J by 0 bases, and 15 bases separated the two germline ends. This chain's CDR3 is CASSPRTGSSTDTQYF. The CDR3 coding sequence is TGTGCCAGCAGCCCTCGGACGGGTTCTAGCACAGATACGCAGTATTTT.

This clone was seen a few times. The V call is TRBV4-1, the J call TRBJ1-1, with TRBD1 as a possible D gene (5 bases). The germline V gene has CDR1 MGHRA and CDR2 YSYEKL. V dropped 2 bases and J dropped 0 bases, with 7 bases sitting between them. CDR3 size: 14 residues. The CDR3 DNA sequence: TGCGCCAGCAGCCAAAGGGGTATGAACACTGAAGCTTTCTTT. Translated: CASSQRGMNTEAFF.

This chain joins TRBV9 and TRBJ2-1; 11 nucleotides agree with TRBD2. The germline V gene encodes CDR1 SGDLS and CDR2 YYNGEE. V lost 0 bases to trimming and J lost 2 bases; unmatched junction nucleotides: 7. This CDR3 has 18 residues. CDR3 sequence reads: CASSVAGLAGGPYNEQFF. Here the CDR3 DNA reads TGTGCCAGCAGCGTAGCGGGTCTAGCGGGGGGTCCCTACAATGAGCAGTTCTTC.

This sequence joins TRBV4-3 and TRBJ2-7; D remains ambiguous. Germline lookup yields CDR1 LGHNA and CDR2 YSLEER. The ends were cut back, 0 bases at V and 1 base at J, with 13 bases in the middle. The CDR3 loop spans 16 amino acids. CDR3 bases: TGCGCCAGCAGCCAAGATCGGGCTATTGGGTCCTACGAGCAGTACTTC. Its translation is CASSQDRAIGSYEQYF.

This clone was detected only once. The chain joins TRBV19 to TRBJ2-7, with D perhaps assigned TRBD1 or TRBD2 (5 bases each). The germline V gene has CDR1 LNHDA and CDR2 SQIVND (reference sequence). The V end lost 5 bases, the J end lost 2 bases, and 13 bases lay between the germline ends. There are 14 residues in the CDR3. In DNA form, the CDR3 reads TGTGCCAGTAGTGGGGGTGGCGGAGCCTACGAGCAGTACTTC. Amino acid sequence: CASSGGGGAYEQYF. Full variable domain (outside the CDR3, taken from reference TRBV19 and TRBJ2-7): DGGITQSPKYLFRKEGQNVTLSCEQNLNHDAMYWYRQDPGQGLRLIYYSQIVNDFQKGDIAEGYSVSREKKESFPLTVTSAQKNPTAFYLCASSGGGGAYEQYFGPGTRLTVT.

The chain has TRBV5-4 and TRBJ2-2; D not resolved. This CDR3 contains 13 residues. Trimming removed 6 bases at V and 4 bases at J, with 10 bases between. The germline gives CDR1 SGHNT, CDR2 YYREEE (reference sequence). CDR3 loop: CASTSVVTGELFF. The CDR3 bases are TGTGCCAGCACTTCAGTCGTCACCGGGGAGCTGTTTTTT.

The chain is built from TRBV2 and TRBJ2-2, with 11 bases matching TRBD1. CDR1 is SNHLY and CDR2 is FYNNEI in the germline V gene. J was trimmed by 0 bases and V by 6 bases; bases with no gene match: 6. The CDR3 length is 17 residues. This chain's CDR3 is CASSKPGQGANTGELFF. CDR3 bases: TGTGCCAGCAGCAAACCGGGACAGGGGGCGAACACCGGGGAGCTGTTTTTT.

The chain carries TRBV9 and TRBJ1-4, with D uncertain. The CDR3 is 16 residues long. The V gene's germline CDR1 is SGDLS and CDR2 YYNGEE. V dropped 4 bases and J dropped 7 bases, with 20 bases sitting between them. The DNA of the CDR3 is TGTGCCAGCAGCCTCCAACCTACTCACAGCGGTGAAAAACTGTTTTTT. Translating it yields CASSLQPTHSGEKLFF.